These T cell receptor beta chains were read from a single sample in a study of T-cell memory formation after mild COVID-19. TCRdb reprocessed the 5' RACE reads with MiXCR, giving one entry per CDR3 protein. This sample has 500,000 to 550,000 distinct CDR3 sequences, with roughly 22% found just once. Sequenced input: PBMCs or a T cell subset sorted from them (not recorded which). These TCRs come from an adult woman who had mild COVID-19 (a few samples of this study predate the infection). Cell type and time point are not known. The CDR3 runs from the conserved cysteine through the conserved F or W. The D gene is left open where the match is weak. Size is stated for part of the rows, as once, few or many counts, or as a class when the clone is expanded.

>few|TRBV30|TRBJ2-3|TRBD2
TGTGCCTGGAGTGGACTAGCGGTCAGCACAGATACGCAGTATTTT
CAWSGLAVSTDTQYF
>NA|TRBV11-2|TRBJ2-1|NA
TGTGCCTCCAAGTCGCAGCGGGCCAGTTACAATGAGCAGTTCTTC
CASKSQRASYNEQFF
>few|TRBV7-9|TRBJ2-4|NA
TGTGCCAGCAGCTTAAGGGCAGGAAACATTCAGTACTTC
CASSLRAGNIQYF
>NA|TRBV5-4|TRBJ2-3|TRBD2
TGTGCCAGCAGCTTACCAGCGGGGGGGGCAGATACGCAGTATTTT
CASSLPAGGADTQYF
>NA|TRBV6-2/TRBV6-3|TRBJ2-1|TRBD1
TGTGCCAGCAGGCCCATGGACAGGGTCCGATACAATGAGCAGTTCTTC
CASRPMDRVRYNEQFF
>many|TRBV2|TRBJ2-1|TRBD2
TGTGCCAGACAACAGACGACTAGCGGGGGGGAGCAGTTCTTC
CARQQTTSGGEQFF
>few|TRBV24-1|TRBJ2-1|TRBD2
TGTGCCACCAGTGATTCCGGGACTAGCGGTTACAATGAGCAGTTCTTC
CATSDSGTSGYNEQFF
>few|TRBV20-1|TRBJ2-7|NA
TGCAGTGTTAGGCGGGTGGACGACAGGTACGAGCAGTACTTC
CSVRRVDDRYEQYF
>many|TRBV29-1|TRBJ2-2|NA
TGCAGCGTCCGGCGTGGGGACTCCGAATCCCCCACCGGGGAGCTGTTTTTT
CSVRRGDSESPTGELFF
>NA|TRBV12-3/TRBV12-4|TRBJ2-2|NA
TGTGCCAGCAGTTTTGGGGCCCCCGGGGAGCTGTTTTTT
CASSFGAPGELFF
>many|TRBV20-1|TRBJ2-1|NA
TGCAGTGCTAGAGCTCCTGGGAGGCTTGTGAATGAGCAGTTCTTC
CSARAPGRLVNEQFF
>many|TRBV5-1|TRBJ2-5|NA
TGCGCCAGCAGCTTGGAATTGAGAGAGACCCAGTACTTC
CASSLELRETQYF
>NA|TRBV24-1|TRBJ2-2|NA
TGTGCCGCCGGCCTTAGCACCGGGGAGCTGTTTTTT
CAAGLSTGELFF
>few|TRBV19|TRBJ1-2|TRBD1
TGTGCCAGTAGCGCCCAGACCCCCGGGACAGGGTATGGCTACACCTTC
CASSAQTPGTGYGYTF
>few|TRBV18|TRBJ2-1|TRBD2
TGTGCCAGCTCACCACCGTCTAGCGGGGGTGGGAATGAGCAGTTCTTC
CASSPPSSGGGNEQFF
>NA|TRBV4-1|TRBJ1-1|NA
TGCGCCAGCAGCCTAGTGTCAGAGGTACCAGTTGAAGCTTTCTTT
CASSLVSEVPVEAFF
>few|TRBV5-1|TRBJ2-1|TRBD2
TGCGCCAGCAGCTCTAGCGGGAGTTTCTACAATGAGCAGTTCTTC
CASSSSGSFYNEQFF